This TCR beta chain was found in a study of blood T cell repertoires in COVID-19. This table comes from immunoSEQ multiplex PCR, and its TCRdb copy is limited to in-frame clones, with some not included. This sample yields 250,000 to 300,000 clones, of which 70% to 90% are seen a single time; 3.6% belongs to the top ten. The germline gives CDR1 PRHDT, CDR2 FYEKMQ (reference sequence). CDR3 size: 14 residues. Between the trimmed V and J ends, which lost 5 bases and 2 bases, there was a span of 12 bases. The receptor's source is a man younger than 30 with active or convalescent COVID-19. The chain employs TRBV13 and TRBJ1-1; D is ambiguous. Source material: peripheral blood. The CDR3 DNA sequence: TGTGCCAGCAGCGCCCGCGGATTAAACACTGAAGCTTTCTTT. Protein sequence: CASSARGLNTEAFF.